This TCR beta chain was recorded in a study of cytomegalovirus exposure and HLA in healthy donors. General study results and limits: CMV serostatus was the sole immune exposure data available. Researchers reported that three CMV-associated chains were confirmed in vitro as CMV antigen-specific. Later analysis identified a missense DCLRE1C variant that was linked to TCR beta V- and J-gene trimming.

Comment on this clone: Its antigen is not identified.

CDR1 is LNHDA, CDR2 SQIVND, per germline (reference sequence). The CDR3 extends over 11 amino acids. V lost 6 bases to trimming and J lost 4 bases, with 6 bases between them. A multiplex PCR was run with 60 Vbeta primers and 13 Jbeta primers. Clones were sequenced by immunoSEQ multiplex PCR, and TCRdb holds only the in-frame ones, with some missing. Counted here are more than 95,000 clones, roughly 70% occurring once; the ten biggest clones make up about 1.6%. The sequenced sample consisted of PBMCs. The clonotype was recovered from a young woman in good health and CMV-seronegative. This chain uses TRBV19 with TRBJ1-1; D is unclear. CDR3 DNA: TGTGCCAGTAGGTCGGGCACTGAAGCTTTCTTT. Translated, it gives CASRSGTEAFF.